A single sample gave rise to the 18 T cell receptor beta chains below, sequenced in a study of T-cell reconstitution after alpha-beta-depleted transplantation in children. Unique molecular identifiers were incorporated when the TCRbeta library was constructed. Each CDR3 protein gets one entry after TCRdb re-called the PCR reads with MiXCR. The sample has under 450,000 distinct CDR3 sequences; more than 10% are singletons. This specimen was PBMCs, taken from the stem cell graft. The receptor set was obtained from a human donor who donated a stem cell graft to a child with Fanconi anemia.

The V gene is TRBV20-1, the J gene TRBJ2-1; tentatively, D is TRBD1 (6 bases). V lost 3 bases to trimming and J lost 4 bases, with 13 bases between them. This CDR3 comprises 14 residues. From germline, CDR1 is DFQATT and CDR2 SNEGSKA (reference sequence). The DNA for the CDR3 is TGCAGTGCTAGCATGGCTAGGGGGTACAATGAGCAGTTCTTC. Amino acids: CSASMARGYNEQFF.

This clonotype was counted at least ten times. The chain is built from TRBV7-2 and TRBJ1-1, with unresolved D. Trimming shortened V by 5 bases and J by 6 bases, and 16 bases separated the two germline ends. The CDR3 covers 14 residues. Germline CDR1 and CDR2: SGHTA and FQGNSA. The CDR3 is CASSPTKGVAEAFF. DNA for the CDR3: TGTGCCAGCAGCCCTACCAAAGGTGTCGCTGAAGCTTTCTTT.

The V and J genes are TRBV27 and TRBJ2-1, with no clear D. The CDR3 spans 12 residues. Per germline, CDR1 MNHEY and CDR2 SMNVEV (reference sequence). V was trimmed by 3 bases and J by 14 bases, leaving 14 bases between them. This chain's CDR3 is CASSFSSGNKFF. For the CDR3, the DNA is TGTGCCAGCAGTTTCTCAAGTGGTAACAAGTTCTTC.

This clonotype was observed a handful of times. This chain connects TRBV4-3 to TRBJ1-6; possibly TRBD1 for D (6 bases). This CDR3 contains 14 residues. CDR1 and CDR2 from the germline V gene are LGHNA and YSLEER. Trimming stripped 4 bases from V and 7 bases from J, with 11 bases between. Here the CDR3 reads CASSRTARNSPLHF. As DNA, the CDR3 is TGCGCCAGCAGCCGGACAGCGAGAAATTCACCCCTCCACTTT.

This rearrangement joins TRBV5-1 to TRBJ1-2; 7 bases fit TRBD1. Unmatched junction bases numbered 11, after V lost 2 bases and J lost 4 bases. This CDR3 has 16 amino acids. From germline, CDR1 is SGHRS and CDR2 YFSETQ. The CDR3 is CASSFSPEGAGYGYTF. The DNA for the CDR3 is TGCGCCAGCAGCTTTTCCCCTGAGGGGGCGGGCTATGGCTACACCTTC.

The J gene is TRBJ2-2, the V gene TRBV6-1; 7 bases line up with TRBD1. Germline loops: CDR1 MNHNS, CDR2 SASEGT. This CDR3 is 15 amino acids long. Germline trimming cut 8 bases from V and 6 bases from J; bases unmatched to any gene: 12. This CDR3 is CASEGGQSMAGELFF. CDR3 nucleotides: TGTGCCAGCGAAGGGGGACAGTCGATGGCCGGGGAGCTGTTTTTT.

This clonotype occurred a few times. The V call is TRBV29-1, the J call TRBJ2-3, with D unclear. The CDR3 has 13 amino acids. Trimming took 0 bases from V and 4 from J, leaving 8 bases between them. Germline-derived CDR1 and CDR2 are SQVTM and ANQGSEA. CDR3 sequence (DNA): TGCAGCGTTGAAGACCAGGTGTCAGATACGCAGTATTTT. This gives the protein CSVEDQVSDTQYF.

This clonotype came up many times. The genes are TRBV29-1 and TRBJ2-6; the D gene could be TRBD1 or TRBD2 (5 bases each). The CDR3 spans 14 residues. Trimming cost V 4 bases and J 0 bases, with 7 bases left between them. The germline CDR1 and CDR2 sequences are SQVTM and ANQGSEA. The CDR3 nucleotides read TGCAGCGTTGTTGGGGGCTCTGGGGCCAACGTCCTGACTTTC. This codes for CSVVGGSGANVLTF.

CDR3 in DNA: TGTGCCAGCTCACACCGGGATTACACAGATACGCAGTATTTT. Translating gives CASSHRDYTDTQYF. The chain links TRBV18 to TRBJ2-3, with a weak D call TRBD2 (5 bases). The germline gives CDR1 KGHSH, CDR2 LQKENI. Trimming pared 4 bases from V and 2 bases from J, leaving 10 bases between. This CDR3 region has 14 residues.

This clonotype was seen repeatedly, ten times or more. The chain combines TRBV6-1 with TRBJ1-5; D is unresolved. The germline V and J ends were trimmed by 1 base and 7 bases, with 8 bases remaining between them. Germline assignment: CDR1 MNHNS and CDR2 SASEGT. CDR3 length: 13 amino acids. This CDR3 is CASSEEPQQPQHF. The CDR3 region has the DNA TGTGCCAGCAGTGAAGAACCCCAACAGCCCCAGCATTTT.

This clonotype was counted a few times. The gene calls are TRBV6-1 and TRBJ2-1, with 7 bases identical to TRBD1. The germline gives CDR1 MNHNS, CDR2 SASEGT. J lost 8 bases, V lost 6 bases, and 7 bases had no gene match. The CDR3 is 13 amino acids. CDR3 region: CASRLQGVDEQFF. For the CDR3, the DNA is TGTGCCAGCAGACTTCAGGGGGTCGATGAGCAGTTCTTC.

The CDR3 bases are TGCAGCGTTGAGGTAGGGATCTACGAAGCTTTCTTT. Translated: CSVEVGIYEAFF. The V call is TRBV29-1, the J call TRBJ1-1; unclear D gene. The ends were cut back, 3 bases at V and 8 bases at J, with 13 bases in the middle. The CDR3 runs 12 residues. Germline-derived CDR1 and CDR2 are SQVTM and ANQGSEA.

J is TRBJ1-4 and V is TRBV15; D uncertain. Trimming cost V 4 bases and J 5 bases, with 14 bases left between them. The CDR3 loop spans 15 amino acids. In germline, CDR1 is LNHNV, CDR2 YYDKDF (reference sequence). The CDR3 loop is CATSNPRGLNEKLFF. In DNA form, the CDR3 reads TGTGCCACCAGCAACCCGAGAGGGTTGAATGAAAAACTGTTTTTT.

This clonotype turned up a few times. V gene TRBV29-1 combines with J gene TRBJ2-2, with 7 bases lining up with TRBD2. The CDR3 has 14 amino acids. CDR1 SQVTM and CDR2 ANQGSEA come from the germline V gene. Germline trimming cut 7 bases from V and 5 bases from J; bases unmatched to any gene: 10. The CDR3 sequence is CSAIRDYPTGELFF. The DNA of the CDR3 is TGCAGCGCTATCCGGGACTACCCTACCGGGGAGCTGTTTTTT.

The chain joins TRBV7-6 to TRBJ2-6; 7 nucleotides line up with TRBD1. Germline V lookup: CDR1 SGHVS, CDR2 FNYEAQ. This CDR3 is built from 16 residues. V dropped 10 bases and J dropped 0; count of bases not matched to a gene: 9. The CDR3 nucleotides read TGTGCCACGTATCGGACAGGACTCTCTGGGGCCAACGTCCTGACTTTC. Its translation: CATYRTGLSGANVLTF.

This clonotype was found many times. The CDR3 here is CSGGGSYEQYF. DNA of the CDR3: TGCAGCGGAGGAGGTTCCTACGAGCAGTACTTC. The J gene is TRBJ2-7, the V gene TRBV29-1, with a possible D match to TRBD2 (5 bases). Germline V lookup: CDR1 SQVTM, CDR2 ANQGSEA. V was clipped by 7 bases and J by 1 base, with 8 bases between them. The CDR3 is 11 residues long.

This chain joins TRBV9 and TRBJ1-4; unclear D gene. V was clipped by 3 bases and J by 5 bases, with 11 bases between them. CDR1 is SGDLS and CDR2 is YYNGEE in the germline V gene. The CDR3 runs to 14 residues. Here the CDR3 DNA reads TGTGCCAGCAGCGCCGAGGCCGGGAATGAAAAACTGTTTTTT. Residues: CASSAEAGNEKLFF.

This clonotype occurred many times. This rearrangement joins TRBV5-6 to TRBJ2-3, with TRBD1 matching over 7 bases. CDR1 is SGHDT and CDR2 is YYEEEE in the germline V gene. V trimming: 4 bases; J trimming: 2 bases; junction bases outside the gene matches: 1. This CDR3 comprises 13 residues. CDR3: CASSDRVTDTQYF. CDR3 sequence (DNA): TGTGCCAGCAGCGACAGGGTCACAGATACGCAGTATTTT.